Each of the 29 T cell receptor beta chains below was sequenced from the same sample in a study of T cells expressing NK-cell markers. TCRdb reprocessed the 5' RACE reads and keeps a single row for each CDR3 protein, giving no DNA. The sample includes roughly 390,000 distinct CDR3 sequences. Sequencing was done on a sample of blood T cells: a sorted CD56 or NKG2C T cell subset, CD4+ or CD8+ T cells, or bulk PBMC T cells (not recorded which). The origin of the receptors is a woman aged 45-65 years in good health.

The chain has TRBV6-5 and TRBJ2-3. The V gene's germline CDR1 is MNHEY and CDR2 SVGAGI. CDR3 length: 14 amino acids. The CDR3 loop is CASSYSRIADTQYF.

This chain uses TRBV24-1 with TRBJ1-2. The CDR3 loop spans 14 amino acids. Germline V gene lookup returns CDR1 KGHDR and CDR2 SFDVKD. CDR3 amino acids: CATSDAAADGGYTF.

The V call is TRBV5-5, the J call TRBJ2-1. Germline CDR1 SGHKS, CDR2 YYEKEE (reference sequence). This CDR3 is built from 15 residues. The CDR3 reads CASSLADLSGDEQFF.

The V gene is TRBV29-1, the J gene TRBJ2-5; no DNA is available, so the TRBD1 call from TCRdb remains unchecked. Per the germline V gene, CDR1 is SQVTM and CDR2 is ANQGSEA. This CDR3 comprises 14 residues. CDR3 residues: CSVEGTYKGETQYF.

This sequence joins TRBV5-1 and TRBJ2-5; the TRBD2 assignment by TCRdb is unverifiable without DNA. Germline V lookup: CDR1 SGHRS, CDR2 YFSETQ. This CDR3 comprises 15 residues. CDR3 sequence: CASYPLREDQETQYF.

The chain links TRBV3-1 to TRBJ2-3; the TCRdb D gene call, TRBD2, has no DNA to confirm it. CDR3 size: 16 residues. CDR1 and CDR2 (germline): LGHDT, YNNKEL (reference sequence). The chain's CDR3 is CASSLGTSARTDTQYF.

The chain uses TRBV4-1 and TRBJ2-1; lacking DNA, the TRBD2 call made by TCRdb goes unchecked. Germline CDR1 and CDR2: MGHRA and YSYEKL. This CDR3 has 16 amino acids. CDR3 sequence reads: CASSQGRDYQLNEQFF.

The gene calls are TRBV2 and TRBJ1-1. Germline V lookup: CDR1 SNHLY, CDR2 FYNNEI. The CDR3 has 14 residues. The chain's CDR3 is CASRRETVNTEAFF.

V and J are TRBV4-2 and TRBJ2-1; TCRdb's D gene call, TRBD2, goes unchecked for lack of DNA. Germline V gene sequence: CDR1 LGHNA, CDR2 YNFKEQ. CDR3 length equals 15 residues. The CDR3: CASSLDILANNEQFF.

J is TRBJ2-1 and V is TRBV5-1; TCRdb gives TRBD2 as the D gene, but with no DNA this cannot be confirmed. The CDR3 sequence is 16 residues long. CDR1 and CDR2 (germline): SGHRS, YFSETQ. The chain's CDR3 is CASSLVAGGPADEQFF.

This chain links TRBV12-3 or TRBV12-4 with TRBJ1-1; the TCRdb call, TRBD1, lacks DNA for checking. The CDR3 is 15 amino acids. The CDR3 is CASSHDTGEATEAFF.

The rearrangement joins TRBV2 to TRBJ2-7; without DNA, the TCRdb call of TRBD1 cannot be checked. This CDR3 is 15 amino acids long. Germline V CDR1 and CDR2: SNHLY, FYNNEI. The CDR3 spells CASRLQASNSYEQYF.

CDR3 sequence reads: CASSSELAKNIQYF. V and J are TRBV12-3 or TRBV12-4 and TRBJ2-4. This CDR3 has 14 residues.

The V gene is TRBV12-3 or TRBV12-4, the J gene TRBJ1-1; TCRdb reports TRBD1, a call that lacks DNA to check it against. CDR3 length: 15 amino acids. The CDR3 region is CASSWRTDLGTEAFF.

The rearrangement joins TRBV20-1 to TRBJ2-2; absent DNA, TCRdb's TRBD2 call cannot be checked. This CDR3 region has 13 residues. In germline, CDR1 is DFQATT, CDR2 SNEGSKA (reference sequence). CDR3 region: CSAKRTVTGELFF.

This chain joins TRBV27 and TRBJ2-3. This CDR3 comprises 15 residues. Germline-derived CDR1 and CDR2 are MNHEY and SMNVEV (reference sequence). The CDR3 protein is CASSSQKPSTDTQYF.

The V gene is TRBV12-3 or TRBV12-4, the J gene TRBJ2-7. CDR3 length: 13 residues. The CDR3 is CASSFGSSYEQYF.

The chain is built from TRBV9 and TRBJ2-2. CDR1 and CDR2 (germline): SGDLS, YYNGEE. This CDR3 has 14 amino acids. This chain's CDR3 is CASSRSQSTGELFF.

The chain uses TRBV30 and TRBJ2-7; TCRdb lists TRBD1, though no DNA is available to test this call. Germline V lookup: CDR1 GTSNPN, CDR2 SVGIG (reference sequence). The CDR3 contains 13 residues. The CDR3 protein is CAWSGDRGYEQYF.

The chain carries TRBV15 and TRBJ2-3; there is no DNA to check the TCRdb D call of TRBD2. Germline assignment: CDR1 LNHNV and CDR2 YYDKDF (reference sequence). This CDR3 spans 16 amino acids. This chain's CDR3 is CATSRPLTSPSGTQYF.

The chain joins TRBV9 to TRBJ2-3; TCRdb selects TRBD2, and the lack of DNA leaves this call unchecked. The CDR3 loop spans 17 amino acids. The germline gives CDR1 SGDLS, CDR2 YYNGEE. The CDR3 protein is CASSARWGSGRSDTQYF.

The chain is built from TRBV4-1 and TRBJ1-2; the TCRdb D gene call, TRBD1, has no DNA to confirm it. This CDR3 is built from 16 residues. Germline V gene data show CDR1 as MGHRA and CDR2 as YSYEKL. The CDR3 region is CASSQGRQLKLSGYTF.

V and J are TRBV7-2 and TRBJ2-7; checking the TCRdb D call of TRBD2 is not possible without DNA. Germline assignment: CDR1 SGHTA and CDR2 FQGNSA. The CDR3 has 16 residues. The CDR3 region is CASSPTHREYNYEQYF. The whole variable domain, remainder taken from reference TRBV7-2 and TRBJ2-7, is GAGVSQSPSNKVTEKGKDVELRCDPISGHTALYWYRQSLGQGLEFLIYFQGNSAPDKSGLPSDRFSAERTGGSVSTLTIQRTQQEDSAVYLCASSPTHREYNYEQYFGPGTRLTVT.

The gene calls are TRBV5-1 and TRBJ2-1; TCRdb lists TRBD1, though no DNA is available to test this call. Germline-derived CDR1 and CDR2 are SGHRS and YFSETQ. The CDR3 totals 16 residues. CDR3 in amino acids: CASSLVWDSSYNEQFF.

The V call is TRBV5-1, the J call TRBJ2-5; there is no DNA to check the TCRdb D call of TRBD2. CDR3 length: 14 amino acids. Germline V CDR1 and CDR2: SGHRS, YFSETQ. CDR3 amino acids: CASSLGASPETQYF.

The chain uses TRBV18 and TRBJ2-3. The CDR3 loop spans 15 amino acids. Per germline, CDR1 KGHSH and CDR2 LQKENI. CDR3 loop: CASSPNSPSTDTQYF.

The chain joins TRBV29-1 to TRBJ2-1. The CDR3 consists of 15 residues. Germline values: CDR1 SQVTM, CDR2 ANQGSEA. The CDR3 reads CSVDFGGRLLNEQFF.

V and J are TRBV6-5 and TRBJ1-1. The V gene's germline CDR1 is MNHEY and CDR2 SVGAGI. CDR3 length: 14 amino acids. CDR3 residues: CASRSGGGGTEAFF.

V and J are TRBV5-6 and TRBJ2-5. The CDR3 contains 13 residues. CDR1 is SGHDT and CDR2 is YYEEEE in the germline V gene. CDR3 loop: CASSMRGRETQYF.